Listed below are T cell receptor beta chains from one sample, sequenced in a study of a mutant IDH1 vaccine in newly diagnosed glioma. Only in-frame clones appear in the TCRdb table, and some are missing; sequencing was by immunoSEQ multiplex PCR. The sample holds around 30,000 clones, roughly 80% seen once. These receptors lack a known antigen. This material consisted of PBMCs, taken from a glioma patient whose treatment included an IDH1 peptide vaccine. The source is a woman aged 18-29 years with glioma. Each CDR3 is given with its conserved first and last residue. Fields, in order: D gene, V gene, clone size, J gene, CDR3 DNA, CDR3 protein. A D gene is named only where the DNA matches it firmly. Clone size, where shown, is once, few, many, or a class for clones that have expanded.

-	TRBV9	-	TRBJ1-2	TGTGCCAGCAGCAGAGGGGTCCCCCACGAGGGTGGCTACACCTTC	CASSRGVPHEGGYTF
-	TRBV6-5	-	TRBJ1-1	TGTGCCAGCAGCCTGGGAGACGGGCAAGCAGCTTTCTTT	CASSLGDGQAAFF
-	TRBV4-3	large	TRBJ2-7	TGCGCCAGCAGCCAAGATAGACGTTTGTACTTC	CASSQDRRLYF
-	TRBV7-2	-	TRBJ2-5	TGTGCCAGCAGCCTCTATAATGGGGCCCAAGAGACCCAGTACTTC	CASSLYNGAQETQYF
-	TRBV7-2	-	TRBJ2-2	TGTGCCAGCAGCTTAGTCGGAGCGTGGGCCGGGGAGCTGTTTTTT	CASSLVGAWAGELFF
-	TRBV5-5	-	TRBJ2-7	TGTGCCAGCAGCTTATCTATTTCGGCCGGAAGGAGCTCCTACGAGCAGTACTTC	CASSLSISAGRSSYEQYF
-	TRBV7-9	-	TRBJ1-5	TGTGCCAGCTCCTTAGGGTATAGCAATCAGCCCCAGCATTTT	CASSLGYSNQPQHF
-	TRBV7-2	once	TRBJ2-7	TGTGCCAGCAGCTCAGTGCCGGGCCCCGCCTACGAGCAGTACTTC	CASSSVPGPAYEQYF
-	TRBV4-1	-	TRBJ1-4	TGCGCCAGCAGCCCTTTAGGCGGGGTTAATGAAAAACTGTTTTTT	CASSPLGGVNEKLFF
-	TRBV7-6	-	TRBJ1-3	TGTGCCAGCAGCCCCCAGAGCTCTGGAAACACCATATATTTT	CASSPQSSGNTIYF
-	TRBV11-3	-	TRBJ2-3	TGTGCCAGCAGCTTAGGAGCTGGGCAGGGGAACACAGATACGCAGTATTTT	CASSLGAGQGNTDTQYF
-	TRBV2	-	TRBJ1-2	TGTGCCAGCAGCTTCGACGGCTATGGCTACACCTTC	CASSFDGYGYTF
TRBD1	TRBV15	-	TRBJ1-1	TGTGCCACCAGCAGAGATGGACAGGATAACACTGAAGCTTTCTTT	CATSRDGQDNTEAFF
-	TRBV30	-	TRBJ2-5	TGTGCCTGGAGTGTAGGGGGATGGCAAGAGACCCAGTACTTC	CAWSVGGWQETQYF
-	TRBV19	-	TRBJ2-7	TGTGCCAGTAGTACCGACCAACACTACGAGCAGTACTTC	CASSTDQHYEQYF
-	TRBV18	-	TRBJ2-2	TGTGCCAGCTCACCAGTGGCCCTCGGGACCGGGGAGCTGTTTTTT	CASSPVALGTGELFF
-	TRBV11-1	-	TRBJ2-5	TGTGCCAGCAGCTTAGCGGGGACTGGGCAGGAGACCCAGTACTTC	CASSLAGTGQETQYF
-	TRBV18	once	TRBJ2-5	TGTGCCAGCTCACCACTCGATACGGGAGAGACCCAGTACTTC	CASSPLDTGETQYF
TRBD1	TRBV19	-	TRBJ2-3	TGTGCCAGTAGTAGGACAGGAACAGATACGCAGTATTTT	CASSRTGTDTQYF
-	TRBV6-1	-	TRBJ2-7	TGTGCCAGCAGTGAATACGCTTACGAGCAGTACTTC	CASSEYAYEQYF
TRBD1	TRBV4-1	once	TRBJ2-5	TGCGCCAGCAGCCAAGTGGGGACAGCCCAATCGTCACAGGTGGATAAAGAGACCCAGTACTTC	CASSQVGTAQSSQVDKETQYF
TRBD1	TRBV11-2	few	TRBJ2-2	TGTGCCAGCAGGAGGGACAGGGGAAGCACCGGGGAGCTGTTTTTT	CASRRDRGSTGELFF
-	TRBV2	few	TRBJ1-5	TGTGCCAGCAGTGGACAGTATAGCAATCAGCCCCAGCATTTT	CASSGQYSNQPQHF
TRBD1	TRBV18	once	TRBJ1-5	TGTGCCAGCTCCCGGGGACAGACTAGCAATCAGCCCCAGCATTTT	CASSRGQTSNQPQHF
-	TRBV25-1	few	TRBJ1-1	TGTGCCAGCAGTGAATATTCGGCAGTTAACACTGAAGCTTTCTTT	CASSEYSAVNTEAFF